These T cell receptor beta chains were read from a single sample in a study of patients and donors after allogeneic stem cell transplantation. TCRdb analysed the RT-PCR reads with MiXCR anew, one entry per CDR3 protein. The profile shows 800,000 to 1,000,000 distinct CDR3 sequences, more than 15% of them singletons. Sequencing was performed on blood, either unsorted or a sorted T cell fraction (not recorded which). The origin of the receptors is a human donor who was either an allogeneic HSCT recipient or a stem cell or donor lymphocyte infusion donor (not recorded which). It is not recorded whose cells these are; they may come from a transplant donor. The CDR3 runs from the conserved cysteine through the conserved F or W. The D gene is left open where the match is weak. Only some rows state a clone size, as once, few, many or a class for expanded clones.

j_gene | v_gene | abundance | d_gene | CDR3nt | CDR3aa
TRBJ2-3 | TRBV2 | - | TRBD2 | TGTGCCAGCAGTGCCGGGACTAGCGCGATAGATACGCAGTATTTT | CASSAGTSAIDTQYF
TRBJ2-5 | TRBV20-1 | - | - | TGCAGTGCTAGGATGGGTGCAGAGACCCAGTACTTC | CSARMGAETQYF
TRBJ2-1 | TRBV7-9 | few | TRBD1 | TGTGCCAGCAGCCGGGGACAGGGGATTCCTCAGTTCTTC | CASSRGQGIPQFF
TRBJ2-1 | TRBV7-3 | - | TRBD2 | TGTGCCAGCCGGCGAAAAAGGGGACTAATCTCCTACAATGAGCAGTTCTTC | CASRRKRGLISYNEQFF
TRBJ2-2 | TRBV24-1 | many | - | TGTGCCACCAGTGAGGCGAGGGGGACCGGGGAGCTGTTTTTT | CATSEARGTGELFF
TRBJ1-3 | TRBV6-2/TRBV6-3 | once | - | TGTGCCAGCAGCAGATCCGAGCGGACAGGAAACACCATATATTTT | CASSRSERTGNTIYF
TRBJ2-7 | TRBV20-1 | few | TRBD2 | TGCAGTGCTATCCTAGCGGGAGGAAGCTACGAGCAGTACTTC | CSAILAGGSYEQYF
TRBJ2-3 | TRBV20-1 | - | - | TGCAGTGCTAGAACTACAAGGGAAACGCAGTATTTT | CSARTTRETQYF
TRBJ1-2 | TRBV27 | - | - | TGTGCCAGCAGTTTAACATTTTCGACCCTCTATGGCTACACCTTC | CASSLTFSTLYGYTF
TRBJ2-2 | TRBV30 | - | - | TGTGCCTGGAATAATGTTGCGGGGACGAACACCGGGGAGCTGTTTTTT | CAWNNVAGTNTGELFF
TRBJ1-1 | TRBV2 | once | TRBD1 | TGTGCCAGCAATTATATACAGGGGGCGAGCTTT | CASNYIQGASF
TRBJ1-1 | TRBV30 | - | TRBD1 | TGTGCCTGGAGTGGGGACAGGGGGCTTGATACTGAAGCTTTCTTT | CAWSGDRGLDTEAFF
TRBJ1-5 | TRBV2 | few | TRBD1 | TGTGCCAGCAGAGAGACAGGGCTAAATCAGCCCCAGCATTTT | CASRETGLNQPQHF
TRBJ2-7 | TRBV27 | few | - | TGTGCCAGCAGTTCCGGGACTGTGGGATCCTACGAGCAGTACTTC | CASSSGTVGSYEQYF
TRBJ1-5 | TRBV12-3/TRBV12-4 | many | - | TGTGCCAGCAGTTCCCCCGGGGCAGGAAATCAGCCCCAGCATTTT | CASSSPGAGNQPQHF
TRBJ2-5 | TRBV4-2 | - | TRBD2 | TGTGCCAGCAGCCATCTGGGACTAGCGGGAGGACCACCTCAAGAGACCCAGTACTTC | CASSHLGLAGGPPQETQYF
TRBJ2-7 | TRBV5-1 | - | - | TGCGCCAGCAGCTTGGAGGGCCCTCCGACCCACGAGCAGTACTTC | CASSLEGPPTHEQYF
TRBJ1-5 | TRBV3-1 | - | - | TGTGCCAGCAGCCAAGACGTGGGAGGGAATCAGCCCCAGCATTTT | CASSQDVGGNQPQHF
TRBJ2-3 | TRBV2 | few | - | TGTGCCAGCACCCCGAACGGCGTGGTCAGAACAGATACGCAGTATTTT | CASTPNGVVRTDTQYF
TRBJ2-7 | TRBV5-6 | - | - | TGTGCCAGCAGACCGGTAGGAGGCTCGGACGAGCAGTACTTC | CASRPVGGSDEQYF
TRBJ2-5 | TRBV15 | few | TRBD1 | TGTGCCACCAGCAGACTCGGACAGGGTCAAGAGACCCAGTACTTC | CATSRLGQGQETQYF
TRBJ2-5 | TRBV3-1 | - | TRBD2 | TGTGCCAGCAGCCAAGATTTTCTAGCGGGGGGTGGAGAGACCCAGTACTTC | CASSQDFLAGGGETQYF
TRBJ2-7 | TRBV3-1 | - | TRBD2 | TGTGCCAGCAGCCAAGATCTAGCGGGAGCATACGAGCAGTACTTC | CASSQDLAGAYEQYF
TRBJ2-5 | TRBV7-9 | - | - | TGTGCCACCAGTCAAGAGACCCAGTACTTC | CATSQETQYF
TRBJ2-1 | TRBV29-1 | few | - | TGCAGCGTTGGAGAGGGGGATAAGAATGAGCAGTTCTTC | CSVGEGDKNEQFF
TRBJ1-1 | TRBV12-3/TRBV12-4 | many | - | TGTGCCAGCAGTTCCAGGGGGAACACTGAAGCTTTCTTT | CASSSRGNTEAFF
TRBJ2-7 | TRBV5-1 | many | TRBD1 | TGCGCCAGCAGCGGCCGGGACAGGAGCTACGAGCAGTACTTC | CASSGRDRSYEQYF
TRBJ2-3 | TRBV27 | few | TRBD2 | TGTGCCAGCAGTTTATGGGAGGGTAGAGGTGCAGATACGCAGTATTTT | CASSLWEGRGADTQYF
TRBJ1-2 | TRBV11-1 | - | TRBD1 | TGTGCCAGCAGCACCGAACCGGGACAGGGCTATGGCTACACCTTC | CASSTEPGQGYGYTF
TRBJ2-3 | TRBV5-1 | few | - | TGCGCCAGCAGCTTGGAGGTGGTGGCGGACGGGGATACGCAGTATTTT | CASSLEVVADGDTQYF
TRBJ2-7 | TRBV4-1 | many | TRBD1 | TGCGCCAGCAGCAAGACAGGGAAACCCTACGAGCAGTACTTC | CASSKTGKPYEQYF
TRBJ2-5 | TRBV19 | once | - | TGTGCCAGTAGTTCTCGGGGCCCGGGGGAGACCCAGTACTTC | CASSSRGPGETQYF
TRBJ2-7 | TRBV13 | - | - | TGTGCCAGCACAGCTTATAGTCTGGGGGAGCAGTACTTC | CASTAYSLGEQYF
TRBJ2-3 | TRBV4-2 | - | - | TGTGCCAGCAGCCAAGTTCGAGCGGACACAGATACGCAGTATTTT | CASSQVRADTDTQYF
TRBJ2-6 | TRBV20-1 | - | - | TGCAGTGCTAGTTTAGGCGTCTCTGGGGCCAACGTCCTGACTTTC | CSASLGVSGANVLTF
TRBJ1-1 | TRBV2 | - | - | TGTGCCAGCAGTGAAGCGCGATCGAGTAAGGGGGCTGAAGCTTTCTTT | CASSEARSSKGAEAFF
TRBJ1-6 | TRBV20-1 | many | TRBD1 | TGCGGGGCCCAGGGACAGGGAGGGACCTATAATTCACCCCTCCACTTT | CGAQGQGGTYNSPLHF
TRBJ2-2 | TRBV20-1 | many | - | TGCAGTGCTAGCCGGGACCCGAACACCGGGGAGCTGTTTTTT | CSASRDPNTGELFF
TRBJ2-1 | TRBV9 | few | TRBD2 | TGTGCCAGCAGCGTAGATCTCGTTGGGTGGGAGGGAGGCAATGAGCAGTTCTTC | CASSVDLVGWEGGNEQFF
TRBJ1-4 | TRBV29-1 | - | - | TGCAGCGTTGGGGGGGCGCATAATGAAAAACTGTTTTTT | CSVGGAHNEKLFF
TRBJ2-1 | TRBV30 | few | - | TGTGCCTGGAGTGTTGATATCTCGACTGAGCAGTTCTTC | CAWSVDISTEQFF
TRBJ2-1 | TRBV5-1 | - | - | TGCGCCAGCACCCTCTATGAGGTCCGGAGTGAGCAGTTCTTC | CASTLYEVRSEQFF